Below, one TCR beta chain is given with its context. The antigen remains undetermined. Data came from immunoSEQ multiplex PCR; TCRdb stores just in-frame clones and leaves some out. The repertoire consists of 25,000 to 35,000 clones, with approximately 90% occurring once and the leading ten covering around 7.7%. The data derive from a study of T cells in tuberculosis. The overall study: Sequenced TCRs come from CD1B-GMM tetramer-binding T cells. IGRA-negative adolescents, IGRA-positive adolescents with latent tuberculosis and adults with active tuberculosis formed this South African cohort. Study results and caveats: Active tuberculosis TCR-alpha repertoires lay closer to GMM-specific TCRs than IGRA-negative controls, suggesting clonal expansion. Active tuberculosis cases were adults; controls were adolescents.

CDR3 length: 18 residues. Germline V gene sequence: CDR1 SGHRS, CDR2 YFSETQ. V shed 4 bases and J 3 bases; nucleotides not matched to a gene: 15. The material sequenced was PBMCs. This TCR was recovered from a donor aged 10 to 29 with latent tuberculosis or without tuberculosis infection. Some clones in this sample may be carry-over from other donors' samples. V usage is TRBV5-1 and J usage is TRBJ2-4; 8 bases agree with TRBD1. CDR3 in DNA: TGCGCCAGCAGCCAGACAGGGGTAAATACGATGGGCAAAAACATTCAGTACTTC. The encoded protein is CASSQTGVNTMGKNIQYF.